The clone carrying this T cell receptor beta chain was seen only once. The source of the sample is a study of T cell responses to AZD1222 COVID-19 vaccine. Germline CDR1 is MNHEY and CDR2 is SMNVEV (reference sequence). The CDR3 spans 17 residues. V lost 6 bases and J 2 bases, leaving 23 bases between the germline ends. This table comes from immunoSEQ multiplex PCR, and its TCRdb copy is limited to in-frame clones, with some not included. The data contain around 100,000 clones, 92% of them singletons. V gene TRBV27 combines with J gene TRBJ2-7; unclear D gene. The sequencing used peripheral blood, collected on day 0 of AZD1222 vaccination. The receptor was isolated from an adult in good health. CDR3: CASRPPLDGRKTYEQYF. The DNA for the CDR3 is TGTGCCAGCAGGCCCCCCTTAGACGGAAGAAAAACCTACGAGCAGTACTTC.